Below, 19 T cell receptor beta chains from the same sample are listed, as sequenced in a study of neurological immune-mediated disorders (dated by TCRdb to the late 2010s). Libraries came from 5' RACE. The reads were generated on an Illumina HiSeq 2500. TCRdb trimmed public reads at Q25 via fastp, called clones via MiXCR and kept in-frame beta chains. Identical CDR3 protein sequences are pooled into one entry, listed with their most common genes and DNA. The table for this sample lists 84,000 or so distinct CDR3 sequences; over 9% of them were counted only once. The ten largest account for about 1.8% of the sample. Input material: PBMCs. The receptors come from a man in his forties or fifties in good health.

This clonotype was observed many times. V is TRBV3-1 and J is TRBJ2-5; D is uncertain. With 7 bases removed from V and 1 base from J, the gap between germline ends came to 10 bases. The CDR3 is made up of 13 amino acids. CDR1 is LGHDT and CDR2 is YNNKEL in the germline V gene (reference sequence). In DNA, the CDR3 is TGTGCCAGCAAGGTCGGCGGCCAAGAGACCCAGTACTTC. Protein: CASKVGGQETQYF.

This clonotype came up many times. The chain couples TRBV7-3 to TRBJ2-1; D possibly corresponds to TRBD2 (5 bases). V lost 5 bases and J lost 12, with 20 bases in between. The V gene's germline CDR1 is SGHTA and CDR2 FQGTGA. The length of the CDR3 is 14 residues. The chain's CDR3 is CASSPLMVAEGQFF. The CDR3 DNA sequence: TGTGCCAGCAGCCCCCTAATGGTCGCCGAGGGGCAGTTCTTC.

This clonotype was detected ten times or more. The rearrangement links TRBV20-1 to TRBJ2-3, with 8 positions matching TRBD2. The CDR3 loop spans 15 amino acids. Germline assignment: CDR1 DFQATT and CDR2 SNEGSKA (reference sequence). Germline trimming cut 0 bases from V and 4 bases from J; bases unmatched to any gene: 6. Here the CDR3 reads CSARDASGGSDTQYF. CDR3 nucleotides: TGCAGTGCTAGAGATGCAAGCGGGGGTTCAGATACGCAGTATTTT.

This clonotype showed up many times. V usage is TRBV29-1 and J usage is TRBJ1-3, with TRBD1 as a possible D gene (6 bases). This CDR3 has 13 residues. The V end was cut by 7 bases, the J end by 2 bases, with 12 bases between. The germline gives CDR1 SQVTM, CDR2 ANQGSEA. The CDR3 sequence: CSATGSAGNTIYF. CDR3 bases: TGCAGCGCTACAGGGTCTGCTGGAAACACCATATATTTT. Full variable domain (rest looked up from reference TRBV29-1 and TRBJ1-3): SAVISQKPSRDICQRGTSLTIQCQVDSQVTMMFWYRQQPGQSLTLIATANQGSEATYESGFVIDKFPISRPNLTFSTLTVSNMSPEDSSIYLCSATGSAGNTIYFGEGSWLTVV.

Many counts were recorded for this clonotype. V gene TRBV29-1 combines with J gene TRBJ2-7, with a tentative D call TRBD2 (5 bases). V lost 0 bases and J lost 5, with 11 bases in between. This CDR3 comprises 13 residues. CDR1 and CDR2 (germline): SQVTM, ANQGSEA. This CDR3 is CSVEDGKADEQYF. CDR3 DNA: TGCAGCGTTGAAGACGGGAAAGCAGACGAGCAGTACTTC.

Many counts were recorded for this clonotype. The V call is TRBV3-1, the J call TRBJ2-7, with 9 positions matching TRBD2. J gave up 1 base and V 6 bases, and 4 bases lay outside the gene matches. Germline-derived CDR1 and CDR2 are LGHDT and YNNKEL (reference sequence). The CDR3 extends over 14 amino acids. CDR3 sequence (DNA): TGTGCCAGCAGATTGACTAGCGGTTCCTACGAGCAGTACTTC. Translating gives CASRLTSGSYEQYF.

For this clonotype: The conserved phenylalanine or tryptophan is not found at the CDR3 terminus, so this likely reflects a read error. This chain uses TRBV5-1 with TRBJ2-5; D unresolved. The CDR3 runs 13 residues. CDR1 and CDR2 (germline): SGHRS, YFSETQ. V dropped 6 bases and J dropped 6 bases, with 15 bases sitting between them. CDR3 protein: CASITADGKTQYL. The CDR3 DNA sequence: TGCGCCAGCATCACGGCCGACGGAAAGACCCAGTACTTA.

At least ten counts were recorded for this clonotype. The CDR3 spells CASSLGADTQYF. The CDR3, as DNA: TGTGCCAGCAGCTTAGGCGCAGATACGCAGTATTTT. V and J are TRBV11-3 and TRBJ2-3; D unresolved. From germline, CDR1 is SGHNT and CDR2 YENEEA. The V end was cut by 1 base, the J end by 4 bases, with 3 bases between. CDR3 length: 12 amino acids.

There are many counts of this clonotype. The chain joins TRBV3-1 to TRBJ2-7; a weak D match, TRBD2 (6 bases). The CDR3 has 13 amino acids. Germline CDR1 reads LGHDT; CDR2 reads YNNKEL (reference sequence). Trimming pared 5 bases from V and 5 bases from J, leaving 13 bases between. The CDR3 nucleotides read TGTGCCAGCAGCTGGGGGGAGCGGGACGAGCAGTACTTC. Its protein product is CASSWGERDEQYF.

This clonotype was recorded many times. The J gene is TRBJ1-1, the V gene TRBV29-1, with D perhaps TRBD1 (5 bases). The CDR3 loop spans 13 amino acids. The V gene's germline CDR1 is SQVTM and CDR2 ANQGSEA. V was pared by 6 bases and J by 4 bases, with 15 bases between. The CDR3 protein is CSVRQGRSTEAFF. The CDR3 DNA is TGCAGCGTGAGGCAGGGACGGAGCACTGAAGCTTTCTTT.

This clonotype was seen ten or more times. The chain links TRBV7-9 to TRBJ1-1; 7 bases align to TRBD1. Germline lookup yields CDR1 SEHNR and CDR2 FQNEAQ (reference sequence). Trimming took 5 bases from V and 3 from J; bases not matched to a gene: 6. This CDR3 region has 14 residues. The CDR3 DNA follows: TGTGCCAGCAGCCCGACGGACAGGTACACTGAAGCTTTCTTT. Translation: CASSPTDRYTEAFF. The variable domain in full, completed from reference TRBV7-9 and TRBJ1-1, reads DTGVSQNPRHKITKRGQNVTFRCDPISEHNRLYWYRQTLGQGPEFLTYFQNEAQLEKSRLLSDRFSAERPKGSFSTLEIQRTEQGDSAMYLCASSPTDRYTEAFFGQGTRLTVV.

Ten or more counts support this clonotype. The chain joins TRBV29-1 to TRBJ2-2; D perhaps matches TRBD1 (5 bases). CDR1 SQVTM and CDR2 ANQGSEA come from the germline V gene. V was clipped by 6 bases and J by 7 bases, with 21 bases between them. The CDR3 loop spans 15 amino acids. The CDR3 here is CSVPRGSRQGGELFF. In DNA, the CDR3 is TGCAGCGTGCCCAGAGGTTCGCGTCAGGGCGGGGAGCTGTTTTTT.

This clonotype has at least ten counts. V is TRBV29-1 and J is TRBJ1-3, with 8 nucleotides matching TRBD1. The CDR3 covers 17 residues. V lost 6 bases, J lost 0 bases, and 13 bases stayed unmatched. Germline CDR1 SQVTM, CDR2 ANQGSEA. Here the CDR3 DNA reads TGCAGCGTCTACGTTCTGACAGGGGACCTCTCTGGAAACACCATATATTTT. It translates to CSVYVLTGDLSGNTIYF.

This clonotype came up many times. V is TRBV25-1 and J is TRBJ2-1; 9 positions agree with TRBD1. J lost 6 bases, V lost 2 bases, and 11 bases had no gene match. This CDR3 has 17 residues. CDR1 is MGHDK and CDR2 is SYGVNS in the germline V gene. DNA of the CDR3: TGTGCCAGCAGTGAAATTATGGGACAGGGCTTGGGCAATGAGCAGTTCTTC. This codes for CASSEIMGQGLGNEQFF.

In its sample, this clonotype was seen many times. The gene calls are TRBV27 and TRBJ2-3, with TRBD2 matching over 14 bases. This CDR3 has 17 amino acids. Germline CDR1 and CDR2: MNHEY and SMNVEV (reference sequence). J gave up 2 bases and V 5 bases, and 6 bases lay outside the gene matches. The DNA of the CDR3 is TGTGCCAGCAGTCAGCGGACTAGCGGGAGGTCCACAGATACGCAGTATTTT. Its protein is CASSQRTSGRSTDTQYF.

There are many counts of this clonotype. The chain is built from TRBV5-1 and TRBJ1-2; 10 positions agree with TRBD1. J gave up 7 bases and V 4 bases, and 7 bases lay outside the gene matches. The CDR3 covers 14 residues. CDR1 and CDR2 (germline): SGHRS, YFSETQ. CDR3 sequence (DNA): TGCGCCAGCAGCCCGGCGACAGGGGGCAGTGGCTACACCTTC. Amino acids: CASSPATGGSGYTF. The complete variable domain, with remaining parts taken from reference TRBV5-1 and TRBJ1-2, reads KAGVTQTPRYLIKTRGQQVTLSCSPISGHRSVSWYQQTPGQGLQFLFEYFSETQRNKGNFPGRFSGRQFSNSRSEMNVSTLELGDSALYLCASSPATGGSGYTFGSGTRLTVV.

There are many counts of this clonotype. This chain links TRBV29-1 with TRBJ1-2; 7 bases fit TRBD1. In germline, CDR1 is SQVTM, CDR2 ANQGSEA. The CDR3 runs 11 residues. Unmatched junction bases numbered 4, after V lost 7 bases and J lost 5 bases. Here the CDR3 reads CSAGTEYGYTF. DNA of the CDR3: TGCAGCGCCGGGACAGAGTATGGCTACACCTTC.

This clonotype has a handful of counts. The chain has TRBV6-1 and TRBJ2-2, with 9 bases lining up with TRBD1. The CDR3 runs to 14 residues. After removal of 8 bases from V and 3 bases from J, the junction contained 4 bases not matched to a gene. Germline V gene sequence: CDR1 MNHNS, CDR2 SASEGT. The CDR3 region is CASGRQGDTGELFF. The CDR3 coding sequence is TGTGCCAGCGGCCGACAGGGGGACACCGGGGAGCTGTTTTTT.

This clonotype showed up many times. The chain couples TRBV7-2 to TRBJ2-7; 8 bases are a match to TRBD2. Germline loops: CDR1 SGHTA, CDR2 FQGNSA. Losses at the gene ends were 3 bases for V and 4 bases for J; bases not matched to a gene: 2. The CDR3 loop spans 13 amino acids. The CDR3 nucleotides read TGTGCCAGCAGCTTCCGGGGGGGGTACGAGCAGTACTTC. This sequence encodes CASSFRGGYEQYF.